Listed here are 21 T cell receptor beta chains from one sample, sequenced in a study of regulatory T cells in long-lasting Graves disease. Stated time point: newly diagnosed GD, antithyroid drugs for less than 3 months. PBMC-extracted RNA yielded the TCR library. Through Arm-PCR of CDR3 regions and iRepertoire HTBI primers, TCR beta libraries were built. TCRdb itself ran the multiplex PCR reads through MiXCR, one entry per CDR3 protein. The profile shows 550,000 to 700,000 distinct CDR3 sequences, around 16% of them singletons. This sample also appeared in a second study, on T cells in Graves' hyperthyroidism and ophthalmopathy.

The specimen was peripheral blood mononuclear cells (PBMCs), collected at new diagnosis, from a patient treated with antithyroid drugs. Every receptor here comes from a man between 18 and 29 years old with Graves disease.

The V call is TRBV30, the J call TRBJ2-5, with D perhaps matching TRBD2 (6 bases). The DNA end favors TRBJ2-1, so the J call may be wrong. Germline V gives CDR1 GTSNPN, CDR2 SVGIG (reference sequence). This CDR3 is built from 11 residues. The CDR3 DNA is TGTGCCTGGAGTATCGGGGGTGAGCAGTTCTTC. Translating it yields CAWSIGGEQFF.

This chain links TRBV5-1 with TRBJ1-1; TRBD1 might be the D (5 bases). V lost 9 bases to trimming and J lost 0 bases, with 21 bases between them. Per germline, CDR1 SGHRS and CDR2 YFSETQ. The CDR3 covers 16 residues. In DNA form, the CDR3 reads TGCGCCACCTCGGACTCTCATGGGGGTATGAACACTGAAGCTTTCTTT. Residues: CATSDSHGGMNTEAFF.

This chain links TRBV6-1 with TRBJ1-6, with a possible D match to TRBD1 (5 bases). Between the trimmed V and J ends, which lost 5 bases and 9 bases, there was a span of 11 bases. This CDR3 is built from 13 residues. Germline V gene sequence: CDR1 MNHNS, CDR2 SASEGT. CDR3 sequence reads: CASSSREVSPLHF. CDR3 nucleotide sequence: TGTGCCAGCAGTAGCAGGGAGGTTTCACCCCTCCACTTT.

This clonotype was observed at least ten times. The V gene is TRBV20-1, the J gene TRBJ2-7; TRBD1 aligns across 7 bases. Trimming took 2 bases from V and 2 from J; bases not matched to a gene: 3. There are 13 residues in the CDR3. Germline CDR1 is DFQATT and CDR2 is SNEGSKA (reference sequence). The chain's CDR3 is CSARPGQTYEQYF. The DNA for the CDR3 is TGCAGTGCTAGACCGGGACAGACCTACGAGCAGTACTTC.

This clonotype came up many times. This chain joins TRBV18 and TRBJ2-7, with D possibly matching TRBD2 (6 bases). The V gene's germline CDR1 is KGHSH and CDR2 LQKENI. The CDR3 sequence is 13 residues long. V gave up 3 bases and J gave up 6 bases, with 12 bases separating them. CDR3 sequence: CASSPRRDGEQYF. The CDR3 bases are TGTGCCAGCTCACCTCGGCGGGATGGCGAGCAGTACTTC.

The rearrangement joins TRBV20-1 to TRBJ1-1; D uncertain. Germline loops: CDR1 DFQATT, CDR2 SNEGSKA (reference sequence). Trimming pared 3 bases from V and 0 bases from J, leaving 5 bases between. CDR3 length equals 12 residues. The CDR3 sequence is CSASPVNTEAFF. Here the CDR3 DNA reads TGCAGTGCTAGCCCGGTGAACACTGAAGCTTTCTTT.

Many counts were recorded for this clonotype. The genes are TRBV7-9 and TRBJ2-5; 14 bases align to TRBD2. CDR1 SEHNR and CDR2 FQNEAQ come from the germline V gene (reference sequence). The CDR3 spans 17 residues. V trimming: 5 bases; J trimming: 4 bases; junction bases outside the gene matches: 9. CDR3 DNA: TGTGCCAGCAGCCCGAAACCCGGGACTAGCGGGAGAGAGACCCAGTACTTC. Its protein product is CASSPKPGTSGRETQYF.

The gene calls are TRBV6-5 and TRBJ1-1; no firm D call. V lost 0 bases, J lost 5 bases, and 7 bases lay in between. This CDR3 has 13 amino acids. Germline V gives CDR1 MNHEY, CDR2 SVGAGI. The CDR3 DNA is TGTGCCAGCAGTTACTCGGCGAGAACTGAAGCTTTCTTT. Translated, it gives CASSYSARTEAFF.

In this sample, this clonotype turned up a few times. J is TRBJ1-4 and V is TRBV15; 7 bases fit TRBD1. After removal of 6 bases from V and 3 bases from J, the junction contained 7 bases not matched to a gene. This CDR3 has 15 amino acids. CDR1 is LNHNV and CDR2 is YYDKDF in the germline V gene (reference sequence). The DNA for the CDR3 is TGTGCCACCAGACCAGGGGGTAGGGCTAATGAAAAACTGTTTTTT. It is translated as CATRPGGRANEKLFF.

In this sample, this clonotype turned up many times. V and J are TRBV20-1 and TRBJ2-5; unclear D gene. Germline CDR1 and CDR2: DFQATT and SNEGSKA (reference sequence). This CDR3 has 16 amino acids. Trimming took 1 base from V and 5 from J, leaving 20 bases between them. CDR3 in DNA: TGCAGTGCTAGAGTAGATGCCCGAGCAGAAGAGGAGACCCAGTACTTC. Protein sequence: CSARVDARAEEETQYF.

About this clonotype itself: This is likely an artifact of a read error, given a far larger clone one base away. The chain has TRBV20-1 and TRBJ2-1; 10 nucleotides align to TRBD2. Losses at the gene ends were 2 bases for V and 10 bases for J; bases not matched to a gene: 17. Germline V gene lookup returns CDR1 DFQATT and CDR2 SNEGSKA (reference sequence). CDR3 size: 17 residues. This chain's CDR3 is CSARPGLALFGSYEQFF. CDR3 nucleotides: TGCAGTGCTAGACCGGGACTAGCGCTTTTCGGGTCCTACGAGCAGTTCTTC.

This clonotype occurred a few times. J is TRBJ1-1 and V is TRBV24-1; TRBD1 aligns across 7 bases. Germline-derived CDR1 and CDR2 are KGHDR and SFDVKD. The CDR3 runs 12 residues. V dropped 9 bases and J dropped 2; count of bases not matched to a gene: 2. The DNA for the CDR3 is TGTGCCACCGGACAGGATAACACTGAAGCTTTCTTT. This gives the protein CATGQDNTEAFF.

This clonotype was counted at least ten times. This chain connects TRBV20-1 to TRBJ2-1, with 10 bases fitting TRBD1. Germline CDR1 is DFQATT and CDR2 is SNEGSKA (reference sequence). This CDR3 comprises 15 residues. Trimming at V came to 0 bases and at J to 6 bases, leaving 5 bases not matched to a gene. The CDR3 sequence: CSAREGTGAGNEQFF. The CDR3 DNA sequence: TGCAGTGCTAGAGAGGGGACAGGGGCGGGCAATGAGCAGTTCTTC.

This clonotype has at least ten counts. This chain uses TRBV18 with TRBJ1-5; 9 nucleotides line up with TRBD1. V lost 2 bases to trimming and J lost 6 bases; unmatched junction nucleotides: 8. From germline, CDR1 is KGHSH and CDR2 LQKENI. The CDR3 has 16 residues. CDR3 residues: CASSPSNRGLTQPQHF. CDR3 DNA: TGTGCCAGCTCACCATCAAACAGGGGGCTAACTCAGCCCCAGCATTTT.

This clonotype was recorded at least ten times. The chain carries TRBV20-1 and TRBJ1-1; 7 bases are a match to TRBD1. Germline V gene data show CDR1 as DFQATT and CDR2 as SNEGSKA (reference sequence). Unmatched junction bases numbered 4, after V lost 2 bases and J lost 4 bases. The CDR3 runs 13 residues. The CDR3 DNA sequence: TGCAGTGCTAGAACCGACAGGGCCACTGAAGCTTTCTTT. Translating gives CSARTDRATEAFF.

The J gene is TRBJ2-3, the V gene TRBV10-2; 11 bases line up with TRBD2. The germline V gene encodes CDR1 WSHSY and CDR2 SAAADI. CDR3 length: 15 amino acids. V shed 5 bases and J 3 bases; nucleotides not matched to a gene: 4. The CDR3 DNA reads TGCGCCAGCAGTCGACTAGCGGGAAGGACAGATACGCAGTATTTT. Protein product: CASSRLAGRTDTQYF.

The chain has TRBV6-1 and TRBJ1-1; D is ambiguous. There are 13 residues in the CDR3. V gave up 6 bases and J gave up 1 base, with 9 bases separating them. Germline CDR1 MNHNS, CDR2 SASEGT. The CDR3 coding sequence is TGTGCCAGCAGGGAGGCAGGGAACACTGAAGCTTTCTTT. Translated, it gives CASREAGNTEAFF.

This clonotype was counted ten times or more. The V gene is TRBV27, the J gene TRBJ2-7, with 10 bases matching TRBD2. Germline V gene data show CDR1 as MNHEY and CDR2 as SMNVEV (reference sequence). The CDR3 spans 17 residues. V trimming: 6 bases; J trimming: 0 bases; junction bases outside the gene matches: 11. CDR3 sequence (DNA): TGTGCCAGCAGCCCCCTTCAGCGGGAGGGCCACTCCTACGAGCAGTACTTC. This sequence encodes CASSPLQREGHSYEQYF.

V usage is TRBV30 and J usage is TRBJ2-2; no reliable D call. Between the trimmed V and J ends, which lost 2 bases and 4 bases, there was a span of 11 bases. Germline V gene sequence: CDR1 GTSNPN, CDR2 SVGIG (reference sequence). This CDR3 has 14 residues. This chain's CDR3 is CAWSNIVGTGELFF. The CDR3 DNA sequence: TGTGCCTGGAGTAATATAGTAGGCACCGGGGAGCTGTTTTTT. The full variable domain, in which reference TRBV30 and TRBJ2-2 provide the parts outside the CDR3, is SQTIHQWPATLVQPVGSPLSLECTVEGTSNPNLYWYRQAAGRGLQLLFYSVGIGQISSEVPQNLSASRPQDRQFILSSKKLLLSDSGFYLCAWSNIVGTGELFFGEGSRLTVL.

The chain joins TRBV19 to TRBJ1-1; 8 nucleotides align to TRBD1. CDR3 length equals 14 residues. V trimming: 9 bases; J trimming: 4 bases; junction bases outside the gene matches: 10. CDR1 and CDR2 from the germline V gene are LNHDA and SQIVND (reference sequence). The CDR3 sequence is CASSDTGGGTEAFF. CDR3 DNA: TGTGCCAGCAGCGATACAGGGGGGGGCACTGAAGCTTTCTTT.

This clonotype was seen many times. CDR3: CASSATGPYEQYF. In nucleotides, the CDR3 is TGTGCCAGCAGTGCGACAGGGCCATACGAGCAGTACTTC. V usage is TRBV27 and J usage is TRBJ2-7; 7 bases align to TRBD1. CDR1 is MNHEY, CDR2 SMNVEV, per germline (reference sequence). The CDR3 spans 13 residues. Trimming took 5 bases from V and 4 from J; bases not matched to a gene: 5.